A single sample gave rise to the 24 T cell receptor beta chains below, sequenced in a study of blood T cell repertoires in COVID-19. Sequencing was performed with immunoSEQ multiplex PCR; in TCRdb, only in-frame clones are kept and a portion is missing. The data hold 200,000 to 250,000 clones, with around 80% observed a single time. The sequencing input was peripheral blood. Source of these receptors: a human donor in a cohort sampled during active COVID-19.

This chain joins TRBV5-1 and TRBJ2-3; 8 bases are shared with TRBD1. The CDR3 is 14 amino acids. The V gene's germline CDR1 is SGHRS and CDR2 YFSETQ. J was trimmed by 2 bases and V by 3 bases; bases with no gene match: 2. Here the CDR3 reads CASSWTGTTDTQYF. CDR3 coding DNA: TGCGCCAGCAGCTGGACAGGGACCACAGATACGCAGTATTTT. The variable domain in full, with the rest retrieved from reference TRBV5-1 and TRBJ2-3, is KAGVTQTPRYLIKTRGQQVTLSCSPISGHRSVSWYQQTPGQGLQFLFEYFSETQRNKGNFPGRFSGRQFSNSRSEMNVSTLELGDSALYLCASSWTGTTDTQYFGPGTRLTVL.

The chain is built from TRBV27 and TRBJ1-6; TRBD1 is a possible D gene (5 bases). The CDR3 consists of 16 residues. The germline V gene encodes CDR1 MNHEY and CDR2 SMNVEV (reference sequence). V was clipped by 5 bases and J by 5 bases, with 16 bases between them. The CDR3 DNA reads as TGTGCCAGCAGTGGTGCGTGGGGCCCTAATAATTCACCCCTCCACTTT. It translates to CASSGAWGPNNSPLHF.

The V and J genes are TRBV28 and TRBJ1-2; 7 positions match TRBD1. CDR3 length equals 14 residues. The germline V gene encodes CDR1 MDHEN and CDR2 SYDVKM. The V segment lost 10 bases and the J segment 5 bases; nucleotides outside the gene matches: 13. CDR3 sequence: CATHSRQGWYGYTF. The CDR3 region has the DNA TGTGCCACCCACTCCCGACAGGGATGGTATGGCTACACCTTC.

This chain joins TRBV3-1 (or the pseudogene TRBV3-2) and TRBJ2-7; a possible D gene is TRBD2 (6 bases). V lost 0 bases to trimming and J lost 6 bases, with 15 bases between them. Germline CDR1 is LGHDT and CDR2 is YNNKEL (reference sequence). The CDR3 runs 15 residues. CDR3: CASSQDPGGTREQYF. The DNA for the CDR3 is TGTGCCAGCAGCCAAGACCCCGGGGGAACACGCGAGCAGTACTTC.

This clone was detected a few times. The chain recombines TRBV15 with TRBJ2-2; 8 bases match TRBD2. Germline lookup yields CDR1 LNHNV and CDR2 YYDKDF (reference sequence). The CDR3 runs to 16 residues. The V gene end was trimmed by 2 bases and the J gene end by 1 base; junction bases not matched to a gene: 3. The CDR3 is CATSRRAGGNTGELFF. The CDR3 nucleotides read TGTGCCACCAGCAGAAGGGCGGGAGGGAACACCGGGGAGCTGTTTTTT.

This rearrangement joins TRBV7-3 to TRBJ1-1; perhaps TRBD1 as D (5 bases). V was shortened by 5 bases and J by 0 bases, with 13 bases between the two germline ends. The CDR3 consists of 15 residues. Germline CDR1 reads SGHTA; CDR2 reads FQGTGA. CDR3 residues: CASSPSTEMNTEAFF. The CDR3 DNA reads as TGTGCCAGCAGCCCTTCGACAGAAATGAACACTGAAGCTTTCTTT.

The chain uses TRBV19 and TRBJ1-2; maybe TRBD1 (5 bases). Trimming stripped 7 bases from V and 3 bases from J, with 15 bases between. This CDR3 is built from 14 residues. Per the germline V gene, CDR1 is LNHDA and CDR2 is SQIVND (reference sequence). The CDR3 DNA is TGTGCCAGTAATCGTGACAGTAAATACTATGGCTACACCTTC. It codes for CASNRDSKYYGYTF.

This clone was seen a single time. This rearrangement joins TRBV19 to TRBJ2-5; D unclear. The germline V and J ends were trimmed by 1 base and 2 bases, with 8 bases remaining between them. This CDR3 has 14 amino acids. Germline CDR1 reads LNHDA; CDR2 reads SQIVND (reference sequence). The CDR3 DNA is TGTGCCAGTAGTATAGGTCGCAGGCAAGAGACCCAGTACTTC. Amino acid sequence: CASSIGRRQETQYF.

This clone was observed a single time. J is TRBJ1-2 and V is TRBV18, with 10 bases fitting TRBD1. Germline V lookup: CDR1 KGHSH, CDR2 LQKENI. This CDR3 is built from 19 residues. The J segment lost 4 bases and the V segment lost 3 bases, leaving 17 bases of the junction unmatched. The CDR3: CASSPTAGQGTGSGYGYTF. CDR3 nucleotides: TGTGCCAGCTCACCCACGGCGGGACAGGGGACGGGATCGGGCTATGGCTACACCTTC.

The CDR3 loop reads CASSSTPPREGRTDTQYF. The CDR3 DNA is TGCGCCAGCAGCTCCACCCCGCCGCGGGAGGGCCGTACAGATACGCAGTATTTT. The chain uses TRBV5-1 and TRBJ2-3, with TRBD2 identical over 9 bases. CDR1 is SGHRS and CDR2 is YFSETQ in the germline V gene. The V gene end was trimmed by 3 bases and the J gene end by 3 bases; junction bases not matched to a gene: 14. The CDR3 spans 18 residues.

V usage is TRBV15 and J usage is TRBJ2-3; TRBD2 matches 7 bases. Germline V gene sequence: CDR1 LNHNV, CDR2 YYDKDF (reference sequence). V was pared by 6 bases and J by 2 bases, with 8 bases of the junction left unmatched. CDR3 length: 15 residues. The CDR3 DNA sequence: TGTGCCACCAGTTACCCCGGGGGGAACACAGATACGCAGTATTTT. Protein: CATSYPGGNTDTQYF. Combining the CDR3 with reference TRBV15 and TRBJ2-3 gives the whole variable domain DAMVIQNPRYQVTQFGKPVTLSCSQTLNHNVMYWYQQKSSQAPKLLFHYYDKDFNNEADTPDNFQSRRPNTSFCFLDIRSPGLGDTAMYLCATSYPGGNTDTQYFGPGTRLTVL.

The chain combines TRBV7-2 with TRBJ2-1; TRBD2 is a possible D gene (6 bases). Germline CDR1 and CDR2: SGHTA and FQGNSA. Trimming removed 1 base from V and 2 bases from J, with 9 bases in between. This CDR3 has 15 residues. The CDR3 loop reads CASSLDSGAYNEQFF. The DNA of the CDR3 is TGTGCCAGCAGCTTAGACTCGGGGGCCTACAATGAGCAGTTCTTC.

The chain links TRBV27 to TRBJ1-2; 8 bases map to TRBD1. The CDR3 is 15 amino acids. Germline V gene data show CDR1 as MNHEY and CDR2 as SMNVEV (reference sequence). V trimming: 2 bases; J trimming: 4 bases; junction bases outside the gene matches: 6. CDR3 sequence reads: CASSLTQGAGYGYTF. The CDR3 nucleotides are TGTGCCAGCAGTTTAACCCAGGGGGCCGGCTATGGCTACACCTTC.

The rearrangement uses TRBV7-2 and TRBJ2-1, with 12 bases identical to TRBD2. This CDR3 is 17 amino acids long. The ends lost 4 bases at V and 4 bases at J; junction bases unmatched: 8. Germline V gene data show CDR1 as SGHTA and CDR2 as FQGNSA. CDR3 region: CASSYSSGGAGYNEQFF. The CDR3, as DNA: TGTGCCAGCAGCTATTCTAGCGGGGGGGCAGGGTACAATGAGCAGTTCTTC.

This clone was recorded once. This rearrangement joins TRBV20-1 to TRBJ1-2, with D possibly TRBD1 on 6 matching bases. Trimming took off 3 bases at V and 4 bases at J, with 15 bases between the two ends. CDR3 length: 14 residues. Looked up from germline, CDR1 is DFQATT and CDR2 is SNEGSKA (reference sequence). CDR3 amino acids: CSASNPGEGYGYTF. The DNA for the CDR3 is TGCAGTGCTAGTAACCCAGGGGAAGGCTATGGCTACACCTTC.

The table lists this clone with a count of one. The chain joins TRBV13 to TRBJ2-3, with 8 bases that match TRBD2. V shed 7 bases and J 2 bases; nucleotides not matched to a gene: 8. Per germline, CDR1 PRHDT and CDR2 FYEKMQ (reference sequence). CDR3 length: 15 residues. CDR3 nucleotides: TGTGCCAGCACCCAACTCGGGAGGGACACAGATACGCAGTATTTT. Translation: CASTQLGRDTDTQYF.

The chain carries TRBV2 and TRBJ1-4; D may be TRBD1 (5 bases). CDR1 is SNHLY and CDR2 is FYNNEI in the germline V gene. The CDR3 loop spans 12 amino acids. The ends were cut back, 11 bases at V and 8 bases at J, with 15 bases in the middle. The CDR3 is CAGAGRNEKLFF. The CDR3 DNA follows: TGTGCCGGGGCGGGAAGGAACGAAAAACTGTTTTTT.

To note about this clone: Being one base from a much bigger clone, this may be a read error. V and J are TRBV6-1 and TRBJ2-7; D unclear. There are 11 residues in the CDR3. Germline assignment: CDR1 MNHNS and CDR2 SASEGT. The germline V and J ends were trimmed by 3 bases and 2 bases, with 2 bases remaining between them. The CDR3, as DNA: TGTGCCAGCAGTGACACCTACGAGCAGTACTTC. Its translation: CASSDTYEQYF.

The V and J genes are TRBV11-2 and TRBJ1-2; unclear D gene. V was pared by 3 bases and J by 2 bases, with 13 bases between. Germline V CDR1 and CDR2: SGHAT, FQNNGV. This CDR3 comprises 15 residues. The CDR3 loop reads CASSFSTGKNYGYTF. In DNA, the CDR3 is TGTGCCAGCAGCTTTTCGACGGGGAAAAACTATGGCTACACCTTC.

In its sample, this clone was seen once. V gene TRBV28 combines with J gene TRBJ2-7; 7 nucleotides align to TRBD1. Losses at the gene ends were 1 base for V and 7 bases for J; bases not matched to a gene: 4. This CDR3 region has 13 residues. Germline V lookup: CDR1 MDHEN, CDR2 SYDVKM. CDR3 region: CASSLFDREEQYF. The CDR3 nucleotides are TGTGCCAGCAGTTTATTCGACAGGGAAGAGCAGTACTTC.

This clone was seen more than once but under ten times. This chain connects TRBV27 to TRBJ1-5; D not resolved. This CDR3 has 12 residues. Germline CDR1 is MNHEY and CDR2 is SMNVEV (reference sequence). The germline V and J ends were trimmed by 3 bases and 5 bases, with 5 bases remaining between them. The CDR3 protein is CASSFVDQPQHF. CDR3 DNA: TGTGCCAGCAGTTTCGTAGATCAGCCCCAGCATTTT.

This clone was counted a few times. The chain couples TRBV7-2 to TRBJ2-7; D possibly corresponds to TRBD2 (6 bases). The CDR3 spans 14 residues. V was clipped by 1 base and J by 2 bases, with 9 bases between them. From germline, CDR1 is SGHTA and CDR2 FQGNSA. Written as DNA, the CDR3 is TGTGCCAGCAGCTTAGAGGCGGGACCCTACGAGCAGTACTTC. Protein product: CASSLEAGPYEQYF.

The V and J genes are TRBV10-3 and TRBJ2-7; TRBD2 agrees at 8 bases. The germline V gene encodes CDR1 ENHRY and CDR2 SYGVKD. V shed 10 bases and J 0 bases; nucleotides not matched to a gene: 8. This CDR3 has 14 amino acids. CDR3 sequence reads: CATRPGTSSYEQYF. The CDR3 bases are TGTGCCACCCGACCGGGGACTAGCTCCTACGAGCAGTACTTC.

The chain has TRBV19 and TRBJ1-5, with 7 bases identical to TRBD1. Germline V CDR1 and CDR2: LNHDA, SQIVND (reference sequence). The length of the CDR3 is 15 residues. The ends lost 5 bases at V and 1 base at J; junction bases unmatched: 5. The DNA for the CDR3 is TGTGCCAGTAGTCGATTAGGGGGCAGCAATCAGCCCCAGCATTTT. It is translated as CASSRLGGSNQPQHF.